This T cell receptor (beta chain) was found in a study of shared clonotypes between healthy human individuals. It was across several immunoSEQ plates that each subset's genomic DNA was evenly split. Sorted-subset replicate PCR reactions were performed with around 200 ng DNA, corresponding to roughly 30,000 T cell genomes. TCRdb keeps only in-frame clones here, not all; method: immunoSEQ multiplex PCR. The sample gives approximately 320,000 clones, approximately 79% of which show up once; 10% is in the top ten. A CD45RA+ naive subset and a CD45RA-negative memory subset were split from CD4+ cells. This CDR3 region has 15 residues. CDR1 and CDR2 (germline): SNHLY, FYNNEI. V was trimmed by 3 bases and J by 6 bases, leaving 15 bases between them.

The chain has TRBV2 and TRBJ2-1; no firm D call. Specimen: memory CD4+ T cells sorted from blood. Described subset: CD45RA-negative fraction. This sequence originates from a man aged 30 to 39 in good health. The CDR3 DNA sequence: TGTGCCAGCAGTGACTGGGCCAGCCATACCAATGAGCAGTTCTTC. This codes for CASSDWASHTNEQFF. The full variable domain, rest sourced from reference TRBV2 and TRBJ2-1, is EPEVTQTPSHQVTQMGQEVILRCVPISNHLYFYWYRQILGQKVEFLVSFYNNEISEKSEIFDDQFSVERPDGSNFTLKIRSTKLEDSAMYFCASSDWASHTNEQFFGPGTRLTVL.